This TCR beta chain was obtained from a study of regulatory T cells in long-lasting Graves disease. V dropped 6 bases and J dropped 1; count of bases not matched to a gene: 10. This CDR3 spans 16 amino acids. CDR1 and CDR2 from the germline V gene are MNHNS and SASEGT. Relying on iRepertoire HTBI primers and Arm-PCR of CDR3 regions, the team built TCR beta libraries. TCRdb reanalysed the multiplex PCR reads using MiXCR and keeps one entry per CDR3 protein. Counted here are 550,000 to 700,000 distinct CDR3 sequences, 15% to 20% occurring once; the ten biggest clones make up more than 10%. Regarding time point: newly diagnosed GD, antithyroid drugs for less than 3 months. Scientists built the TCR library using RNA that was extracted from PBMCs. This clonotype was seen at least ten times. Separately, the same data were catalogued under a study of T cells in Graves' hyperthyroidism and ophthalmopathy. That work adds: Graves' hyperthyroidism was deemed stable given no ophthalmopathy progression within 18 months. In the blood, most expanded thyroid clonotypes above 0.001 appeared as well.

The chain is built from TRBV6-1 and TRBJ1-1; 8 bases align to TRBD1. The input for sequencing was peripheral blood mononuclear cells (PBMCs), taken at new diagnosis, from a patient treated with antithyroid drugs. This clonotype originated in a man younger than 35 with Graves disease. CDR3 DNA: TGTGCCAGCAGCCGAGGACAGGGTGGAAGGAACACTGAAGCTTTCTTT. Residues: CASSRGQGGRNTEAFF.